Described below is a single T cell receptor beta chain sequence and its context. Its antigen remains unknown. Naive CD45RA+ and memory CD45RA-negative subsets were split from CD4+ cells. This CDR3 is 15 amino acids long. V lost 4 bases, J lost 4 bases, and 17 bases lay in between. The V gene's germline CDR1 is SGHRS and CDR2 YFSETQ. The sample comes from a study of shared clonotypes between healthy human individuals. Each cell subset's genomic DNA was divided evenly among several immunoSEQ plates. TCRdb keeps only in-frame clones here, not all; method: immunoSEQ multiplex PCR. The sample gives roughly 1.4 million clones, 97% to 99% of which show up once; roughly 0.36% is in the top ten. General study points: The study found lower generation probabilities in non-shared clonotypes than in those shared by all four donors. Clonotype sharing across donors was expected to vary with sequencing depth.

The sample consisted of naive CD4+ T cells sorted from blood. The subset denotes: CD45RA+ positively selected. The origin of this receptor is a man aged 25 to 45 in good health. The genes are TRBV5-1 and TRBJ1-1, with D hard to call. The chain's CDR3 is CASSADPGGRTEAFF. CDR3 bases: TGCGCCAGCAGCGCCGACCCGGGTGGGCGCACTGAAGCTTTCTTT.